This is a list of T cell receptor beta chains from one sample in a study of cytomegalovirus exposure and HLA in healthy donors. Assay: immunoSEQ multiplex PCR; the TCRdb copy retains only in-frame clones and omits some. The profile shows 100,000 to 150,000 clones, 74% of them singletons. The sequenced sample was PBMCs. All receptors come from a woman between 45 and 60 years old in good health and CMV-seropositive. Each CDR3 is given without its conserved first and last residue. Each record gives: D gene, V gene, J gene, CDR3 protein. The D gene is left open where the match is weak.

D: -; V: TRBV7-2; J: TRBJ2-1; CDR3: ASSFFVGGANEQF
D: -; V: TRBV19; J: TRBJ2-2; CDR3: ASSRATGELF
D: TRBD1; V: TRBV15; J: TRBJ2-1; CDR3: ATRVGTGGKLEQF
D: -; V: TRBV7-6; J: TRBJ2-5; CDR3: ASSLLFRDQETQY
D: TRBD1; V: TRBV18; J: TRBJ1-2; CDR3: ASSNAEGALRTGYT
D: TRBD1; V: TRBV7-2; J: TRBJ2-3; CDR3: ASSSLRTGSVSPDTQY
D: TRBD1; V: TRBV2; J: TRBJ2-7; CDR3: ASRIPGQGPYEQY
D: TRBD1; V: TRBV29-1; J: TRBJ1-2; CDR3: SAGDRSGGGYT
D: -; V: TRBV5-1; J: TRBJ2-5; CDR3: ASSRKSGVQETQY
D: -; V: TRBV29-1; J: TRBJ1-2; CDR3: SVLGSERNYGYT
D: TRBD1; V: TRBV28; J: TRBJ2-7; CDR3: ASSGTGTGGYEQY
D: TRBD1; V: TRBV7-9; J: TRBJ1-1; CDR3: SSSWGRQGSRNTEAF
D: -; V: TRBV6-5; J: TRBJ2-7; CDR3: ASSYGRGDEQY
D: -; V: TRBV25-1; J: TRBJ1-5; CDR3: ASSPVGGSHQPQH
D: TRBD2; V: TRBV28; J: TRBJ2-3; CDR3: ASSPLLAGPDTQY
D: TRBD1; V: TRBV2; J: TRBJ1-5; CDR3: ASRMLTGRNQPQH
D: -; V: TRBV10-3; J: TRBJ1-2; CDR3: ATQGLPSNYGYT
D: -; V: TRBV27; J: TRBJ1-2; CDR3: ASTQGGGRGYT
D: -; V: TRBV7-9; J: TRBJ2-7; CDR3: ASSTIRTGRLYEQY
D: TRBD2; V: TRBV5-1; J: TRBJ2-1; CDR3: ASSSWTRSYNEQF
D: -; V: TRBV7-9; J: TRBJ1-2; CDR3: SSSLNWALR
D: -; V: TRBV5-6; J: TRBJ2-1; CDR3: ASSQQGSEQF
D: -; V: TRBV2; J: TRBJ1-1; CDR3: ASSNGGTEAF
D: -; V: TRBV19; J: TRBJ2-2; CDR3: ASSIAAGRYTGELF
D: -; V: TRBV6-5; J: TRBJ1-2; CDR3: ASSYSSTFRGSGYT
D: TRBD1; V: TRBV5-1; J: TRBJ2-5; CDR3: ASSTRDREETQY
D: -; V: TRBV5-5; J: TRBJ2-5; CDR3: ASSLNQGFETQY
D: -; V: TRBV15; J: TRBJ2-5; CDR3: ATSRDRDQETQY
D: TRBD1; V: TRBV11-2; J: TRBJ1-2; CDR3: ASSLNRDRANYGYT
D: TRBD1; V: TRBV5-1; J: TRBJ1-1; CDR3: ASSPGQGNTEAF
D: -; V: TRBV2; J: TRBJ2-7; CDR3: ASSGETGTPYEQY
D: TRBD1; V: TRBV7-9; J: TRBJ1-4; CDR3: ASSLAGQGWEKLF
D: TRBD1; V: TRBV29-1; J: TRBJ1-3; CDR3: SARTLRQGYTIY
D: -; V: TRBV2; J: TRBJ1-5; CDR3: ASSPTPQPQH
D: -; V: TRBV6-1; J: TRBJ1-6; CDR3: ASSELGDSPLH
D: TRBD2; V: TRBV6-1; J: TRBJ2-2; CDR3: ASSELGRLAGNTGELF
D: TRBD1; V: TRBV9; J: TRBJ2-3; CDR3: ASSVHPGQTTDTQY
D: TRBD2; V: TRBV9; J: TRBJ2-1; CDR3: ASSVAGGPRNEQF
D: -; V: TRBV4-1; J: TRBJ2-3; CDR3: ASSQPPRGTGTDTQY
D: TRBD1; V: TRBV5-1; J: TRBJ2-1; CDR3: ASSWTGAYNEQF
D: TRBD2; V: TRBV6-1; J: TRBJ2-1; CDR3: ASSEFASGGPAYNEQF
D: TRBD1; V: TRBV27; J: TRBJ1-2; CDR3: ATGQSYGYT
D: -; V: TRBV21-1; J: TRBJ1-4; CDR3: ASSRRLGRKEKLF
D: TRBD1; V: TRBV7-9; J: TRBJ2-7; CDR3: SSSSGQGPYEQY
D: -; V: TRBV10-1; J: TRBJ2-7; CDR3: ASSPGVGQGGSYEQY
D: -; V: TRBV5-1; J: TRBJ1-4; CDR3: ASSLVQVNEKLF
D: -; V: TRBV7-9; J: TRBJ1-2; CDR3: ASSPKDTDATGYT
D: TRBD1; V: TRBV4-1; J: TRBJ2-3; CDR3: ASSQPTGQLTTDTQY
D: -; V: TRBV20-1; J: TRBJ2-7; CDR3: SAPDNYEQY
D: -; V: TRBV28; J: TRBJ1-2; CDR3: ASTSGQYYGYT
D: -; V: TRBV21-1; J: TRBJ1-5; CDR3: ASSKWGRTNQPQH